This T cell receptor beta chain emerged from a study of T cell repertoires in cytomegalovirus infection. Study summary: Recently identified HLA-C-restricted CMV epitopes were used, and well-studied HLA-B-restricted CMV epitopes were used as well. Notes on the study in general: Within the response measured ex vivo, HLA-C-restricted CMV-specific TCR beta clonotypes were dominant. Pooled public TCR beta family frequency picked out CMV carriers with the relevant HLA.

MiXCR, applied by TCRdb to the reads, yields one record per CDR3 protein. The table shows about 830,000 distinct CDR3 sequences, with 32% occurring only once. Trimming cost V 3 bases and J 1 base, with 15 bases left between them. CDR1 is PRHDT, CDR2 FYEKMQ, per germline (reference sequence). This CDR3 comprises 16 residues. About this clonotype: Its cognate antigen is unknown.

The origin of this receptor is a human donor in good health (CMV status not recorded). Some clones in this sample may be carry-over from other donors' samples. The material sequenced was cultured CD8+ T cells from PBMCs, taken from culture after CMV antigen stimulation. The chain joins TRBV13 to TRBJ2-5; TRBD1 is a possible D gene (5 bases). CDR3 sequence: CASSLKGEGAQETQYF. In nucleotides, the CDR3 is TGTGCCAGCAGCTTGAAAGGGGAAGGAGCCCAAGAGACCCAGTACTTC.